This T cell receptor beta chain came from a study of T-cell memory formation after mild COVID-19. At the level of the study: Largely donor-specific TCR clusters were found. Findings of the study overall: Pre-infection memory showed some responding clones, and this suggested that cross-reactive memory joined.

Notes on this clonotype: The antigen is unknown.

Barcoded TCR alpha and TCR beta cDNA libraries with UMIs came from 5'RACE using constant-segment primers. Using its own MiXCR run on the 5' RACE reads, TCRdb lists one record per CDR3 protein. The top ten clones hold more than 9% of a sample with roughly 450,000 distinct CDR3 sequences, 15% to 20% of them seen once. The sequence was collected from an adult woman who had mild COVID-19 (a few samples of this study predate the infection). Cell type and time point are not known. Input material: PBMCs or a T cell subset sorted from them (not recorded which).

Written as DNA, the CDR3 is TGTGCCAGCAGCCCCCAAACTCGACAGGGCTTTTGGGGCTACACCTTC. Its protein product is CASSPQTRQGFWGYTF. The chain employs TRBV4-2 and TRBJ1-2, with 7 bases that match TRBD1. Germline-derived CDR1 and CDR2 are LGHNA and YNFKEQ. This CDR3 contains 16 residues. V was clipped by 4 bases and J by 8 bases; unmatched bases: 16.